These 32 T cell receptor beta chains came from one sample sequenced in a study of Ad26.COV2.S vaccination and SARS-CoV-2 variants. Treatment here: about 20 received Ad26.COV2.S at low or high dose, single or two shots; roughly five received placebo; per-sample allocation not given. The samples were gathered on day 63 after the first injection of vaccine or placebo. Some clones are missing from TCRdb's copy, which holds only in-frame ones; the method was immunoSEQ multiplex PCR. The table lists some 520,000 clones, around 88% of them singletons. The sequences come from peripheral blood, collected in a trial of Ad26.COV2.S vaccine versus placebo. The receptor source for this set is a person aged 18 to 65 who received the Ad26.COV2.S COVID-19 vaccine or a placebo.

V gene TRBV5-4 combines with J gene TRBJ2-3, with TRBD2 matching 7 bases. This CDR3 contains 17 residues. Germline CDR1 is SGHNT and CDR2 is YYREEE (reference sequence). V was pared by 0 bases and J by 0 bases, with 7 bases of the junction left unmatched. CDR3 region: CASSLDVLAQSTDTQYF. The CDR3 DNA reads TGTGCCAGCAGCTTGGATGTACTAGCGCAGAGCACAGATACGCAGTATTTT.

This clone was counted a single time. The chain links TRBV29-1 to TRBJ1-1; no definite D call. The V end was cut by 4 bases, the J end by 7 bases, with 10 bases between. Germline V lookup: CDR1 SQVTM, CDR2 ANQGSEA. The CDR3 is made up of 11 amino acids. In DNA form, the CDR3 reads TGCAGCGTTGGGGAGACCCGTGAAGCTTTCTTT. Translating it yields CSVGETREAFF.

This clone showed up just once. The chain uses TRBV14 and TRBJ2-3, with 7 bases fitting TRBD2. Trimming cost V 2 bases and J 4 bases; bases outside gene matches: 9. The length of the CDR3 is 16 residues. Germline CDR1 reads SGHDN; CDR2 reads FVKESK. Written as DNA, the CDR3 is TGTGCCAGCAGCCAATGGACGGGAGGAGGAGCAGATACGCAGTATTTT. Protein sequence: CASSQWTGGGADTQYF.

CDR3: CASSPNRVLSYNEQFF. The CDR3 DNA follows: TGTGCCAGCAGCCCAAACCGGGTCCTTTCCTACAATGAGCAGTTCTTC. The rearrangement links TRBV7-3 to TRBJ2-1; D remains unclear. The length of the CDR3 is 16 residues. Germline loops: CDR1 SGHTA, CDR2 FQGTGA. Trimming stripped 5 bases from V and 1 base from J, with 15 bases between.

The J gene is TRBJ2-7, the V gene TRBV9, with 7 bases aligning to TRBD2. The CDR3 runs 14 residues. Germline V gene sequence: CDR1 SGDLS, CDR2 YYNGEE. Losses at the gene ends were 4 bases for V and 3 bases for J; bases not matched to a gene: 7. This CDR3 is CASSFGLVGYEQYF. CDR3 nucleotides: TGTGCCAGCAGCTTTGGACTAGTAGGCTACGAGCAGTACTTC.

The chain carries TRBV30 and TRBJ1-1; TRBD1 aligns across 8 bases. V trimming: 4 bases; J trimming: 4 bases; junction bases outside the gene matches: 2. From germline, CDR1 is GTSNPN and CDR2 SVGIG (reference sequence). This CDR3 region has 12 residues. The CDR3 spells CAWTQGATEAFF. The CDR3 DNA follows: TGTGCCTGGACGCAGGGGGCCACTGAAGCTTTCTTT.

V is TRBV6-5 and J is TRBJ1-5; D is uncertain. The V and J ends lost 6 bases and 3 bases respectively, with 9 bases between them. This CDR3 has 13 amino acids. Per germline, CDR1 MNHEY and CDR2 SVGAGI. CDR3 in amino acids: CASRDIYNQPQHF. As DNA, the CDR3 is TGTGCCAGCAGAGACATCTACAATCAGCCCCAGCATTTT.

The rearrangement uses TRBV2 and TRBJ1-1; TRBD1 is a possible D gene (5 bases). Germline V gene data show CDR1 as SNHLY and CDR2 as FYNNEI. This CDR3 comprises 13 residues. The V end was cut by 6 bases, the J end by 4 bases, with 12 bases between. CDR3 sequence (DNA): TGTGCCAGCAGCGTTAGGGGAGGCACTGAAGCTTTCTTT. This translates into CASSVRGGTEAFF.

The rearrangement uses TRBV27 and TRBJ2-2, with 12 bases that match TRBD2. The CDR3 covers 15 residues. Germline loops: CDR1 MNHEY, CDR2 SMNVEV (reference sequence). With V trimmed by 6 bases and J by 6 bases, 5 bases remained unmatched. The CDR3 DNA is TGTGCCAGCAGCCTCACTAGCGGGAGGCCCGGGGAGCTGTTTTTT. This sequence encodes CASSLTSGRPGELFF.

This rearrangement joins TRBV7-2 to TRBJ2-6; 7 bases fit TRBD1. Germline CDR1 reads SGHTA; CDR2 reads FQGNSA. The CDR3 is 17 amino acids. Germline trimming cut 4 bases from V and 1 base from J; bases unmatched to any gene: 7. For the CDR3, the DNA is TGTGCCAGCAGCTCGGGACAGTCCAGATCTGGGGCCAACGTCCTGACTTTC. It yields the protein CASSSGQSRSGANVLTF.

The V call is TRBV29-1, the J call TRBJ1-1; TRBD1 aligns across 9 bases. This CDR3 is built from 20 residues. J lost 1 base, V lost 5 bases, and 23 bases had no gene match. Germline values: CDR1 SQVTM, CDR2 ANQGSEA. In nucleotides, the CDR3 is TGCAGCGTTCTCCCCTACGGGACAGGGCCCTTCGGGGATCCGAACACTGAAGCTTTCTTT. Translating gives CSVLPYGTGPFGDPNTEAFF.

This clone occurred a few times. The rearrangement joins TRBV29-1 to TRBJ1-2; D perhaps matches TRBD1 (5 bases). This CDR3 has 18 residues. Germline lookup yields CDR1 SQVTM and CDR2 ANQGSEA. V was cut by 4 bases and J by 5 bases, with 29 bases left in between. The CDR3 sequence is CSVVLGPVGTHKGYGYTF. CDR3 DNA: TGCAGCGTTGTGTTGGGACCCGTCGGGACCCATAAAGGGTATGGCTACACCTTC.

V gene TRBV30 combines with J gene TRBJ2-5; D perhaps matches TRBD1 (6 bases). Between the trimmed V and J ends, which lost 0 bases and 3 bases, there was a span of 8 bases. Germline V CDR1 and CDR2: GTSNPN, SVGIG (reference sequence). The CDR3 has 13 amino acids. DNA of the CDR3: TGTGCCTGGAGTGTACGGACAGAAGAGACCCAGTACTTC. This translates into CAWSVRTEETQYF. Drawing the rest from reference TRBV30 and TRBJ2-5, the complete variable domain is SQTIHQWPATLVQPVGSPLSLECTVEGTSNPNLYWYRQAAGRGLQLLFYSVGIGQISSEVPQNLSASRPQDRQFILSSKKLLLSDSGFYLCAWSVRTEETQYFGPGTRLLVL.

As for this clone: The same CDR3 is also encoded by other DNA sequences in this sample. The chain recombines TRBV6-2 or TRBV6-3 with TRBJ2-1, with a possible D match to TRBD2 (6 bases). CDR1 and CDR2 from the germline V gene are MNHEY and SVGEGT. Trimming shortened V by 4 bases and J by 2 bases, and 15 bases separated the two germline ends. The CDR3 extends over 16 amino acids. The CDR3 DNA follows: TGTGCCAGCAGTTCAGGAGGTGCGGGAACCTACAATGAGCAGTTCTTC. It yields the protein CASSSGGAGTYNEQFF.

This chain joins TRBV9 and TRBJ1-5; TRBD1 might be the D (5 bases). Per germline, CDR1 SGDLS and CDR2 YYNGEE. V lost 4 bases and J 3 bases, leaving 14 bases between the germline ends. CDR3 length equals 15 residues. The CDR3: CASSRLGQDNQPQHF. DNA of the CDR3: TGTGCCAGCAGCCGGTTGGGGCAGGACAATCAGCCCCAGCATTTT.

The V and J genes are TRBV6-1 and TRBJ1-5; D not resolved. Trimming took 2 bases from V and 1 from J, leaving 12 bases between them. Germline loops: CDR1 MNHNS, CDR2 SASEGT. The CDR3 totals 16 residues. CDR3 bases: TGTGCCAGCAGTGAAATTTTGTGGCGGAGCAATCAGCCCCAGCATTTT. It is translated as CASSEILWRSNQPQHF.

The V call is TRBV5-1, the J call TRBJ2-1, with unresolved D. The germline CDR1 and CDR2 sequences are SGHRS and YFSETQ. The V and J ends lost 3 bases and 4 bases respectively, with 35 bases between them. This CDR3 is built from 22 residues. CDR3 amino acids: CASSSPSRQWQNEWVGYNEQFF. For the CDR3, the DNA is TGCGCCAGCAGCTCCCCCTCCCGTCAGTGGCAAAATGAGTGGGTCGGGTACAATGAGCAGTTCTTC.

This clone was picked up a small number of times. The chain has TRBV18 and TRBJ2-2, with no clear D. Trimming took off 1 base at V and 7 bases at J, with 10 bases between the two ends. Germline V gene data show CDR1 as KGHSH and CDR2 as LQKENI. The CDR3 consists of 14 residues. The CDR3 loop is CASSPQGFDGELFF. DNA for the CDR3: TGTGCCAGCTCACCACAAGGTTTTGACGGGGAGCTGTTTTTT.

The table lists this clone with a count of one. The chain combines TRBV5-1 with TRBJ1-4, with a weak D call TRBD1 (5 bases). V was clipped by 6 bases and J by 5 bases, with 14 bases between them. Germline CDR1 and CDR2: SGHRS and YFSETQ. This CDR3 has 14 residues. The CDR3 DNA sequence: TGCGCCAGCACACCGGGGAGGGGCAATGAAAAACTGTTTTTT. It is translated as CASTPGRGNEKLFF.

This chain's CDR3 is CASSLDAGGEKLFF. CDR3 sequence (DNA): TGTGCCAGCAGCTTGGACGCCGGGGGTGAAAAACTGTTTTTT. V is TRBV7-9 and J is TRBJ1-4; a possible D gene is TRBD1 (5 bases). The CDR3 sequence is 14 residues long. Germline V gene sequence: CDR1 SEHNR, CDR2 FQNEAQ (reference sequence). V dropped 3 bases and J dropped 7 bases, with 12 bases sitting between them.

The chain recombines TRBV28 with TRBJ1-5, with D hard to call. Trimming pared 4 bases from V and 6 bases from J, leaving 16 bases between. CDR3 length equals 15 residues. Germline V gene sequence: CDR1 MDHEN, CDR2 SYDVKM. The CDR3 reads CASSSDPWWGQPQHF. The CDR3 DNA reads as TGTGCCAGCAGTTCGGACCCTTGGTGGGGTCAGCCCCAGCATTTT.

V and J are TRBV28 and TRBJ1-2; no clear D. The CDR3 length is 13 residues. V shed 7 bases and J shed 8 bases, with 17 bases lying between them. The V gene's germline CDR1 is MDHEN and CDR2 SYDVKM. CDR3 sequence reads: CASTVGAVSGYTF. Here the CDR3 DNA reads TGTGCCAGCACCGTGGGAGCGGTAAGCGGCTACACCTTC.

The rearrangement uses TRBV28 and TRBJ1-6; D is unresolved. Trimming cost V 1 base and J 5 bases, with 6 bases left between them. The CDR3 has 14 amino acids. Germline V gene lookup returns CDR1 MDHEN and CDR2 SYDVKM. The CDR3 coding sequence is TGTGCCAGCAGTTTATCGGGGAATAATTCACCCCTCCACTTT. Translated: CASSLSGNNSPLHF.

The rearrangement links TRBV13 to TRBJ2-1; the match to TRBD2 covers 11 bases. CDR1 and CDR2 from the germline V gene are PRHDT and FYEKMQ (reference sequence). J gave up 6 bases and V 0 bases, and 4 bases lay outside the gene matches. The CDR3 extends over 16 amino acids. The DNA for the CDR3 is TGTGCCAGCAGCTTAGGGCTAGCGGGGGGCCTCAATGAGCAGTTCTTC. The encoded protein is CASSLGLAGGLNEQFF.

V usage is TRBV30 and J usage is TRBJ2-2, with 14 bases lining up with TRBD2. CDR1 GTSNPN and CDR2 SVGIG come from the germline V gene (reference sequence). V shed 5 bases and J 5 bases; nucleotides not matched to a gene: 10. The CDR3 runs to 17 residues. The chain's CDR3 is CAWGAQTSGRDTGELFF. The CDR3 bases are TGTGCCTGGGGCGCCCAGACTAGCGGGAGGGATACCGGGGAGCTGTTTTTT.

The chain carries TRBV11-2 and TRBJ2-6, with D hard to call. The CDR3 spans 14 residues. Germline values: CDR1 SGHAT, CDR2 FQNNGV. The V gene lost 1 base and the J gene lost 4 bases, with 5 bases spanning the gap. CDR3 region: CASSLVSGANVLTF. The CDR3, as DNA: TGTGCCAGCAGCTTAGTATCCGGGGCCAACGTCCTGACTTTC.

The rearrangement uses TRBV27 and TRBJ2-3; 8 nucleotides match TRBD2. The CDR3 runs to 15 residues. The junction had 9 bases not matched to a gene; V was cut back by 8 bases and J by 2 bases. Germline assignment: CDR1 MNHEY and CDR2 SMNVEV (reference sequence). In nucleotides, the CDR3 is TGTGCCAGCGGGCCGGACGGGAGGGCCACAGATACGCAGTATTTT. Amino acid sequence: CASGPDGRATDTQYF.

The chain links TRBV4-2 to TRBJ2-6, with D possibly being TRBD2 (7 bases). The CDR3 covers 20 residues. The V gene's germline CDR1 is LGHNA and CDR2 YNFKEQ. Trimming removed 0 bases at V and 0 bases at J, with 18 bases between. The CDR3 sequence is CASSQDPGGRGHSGANVLTF. The CDR3 bases are TGTGCCAGCAGCCAAGATCCTGGGGGGAGGGGACACTCTGGGGCCAACGTCCTGACTTTC.

This chain uses TRBV30 with TRBJ1-3; D is undetermined. Germline V gene lookup returns CDR1 GTSNPN and CDR2 SVGIG (reference sequence). V was shortened by 3 bases and J by 0 bases, with 15 bases between the two germline ends. The CDR3 consists of 16 residues. The CDR3 protein is CAWSRAIGSSGNTIYF. The DNA of the CDR3 is TGTGCCTGGAGCCGAGCGATAGGGAGCTCTGGAAACACCATATATTTT.

V usage is TRBV5-4 and J usage is TRBJ1-1; TRBD1 matches at 8 bases. The CDR3 is made up of 13 amino acids. The V gene's germline CDR1 is SGHNT and CDR2 YYREEE (reference sequence). V gave up 9 bases and J gave up 1 base; unmatched junction bases: 5. CDR3 nucleotides: TGTGCCACCCAGACAGGGGAGAACACTGAAGCTTTCTTT. Translating gives CATQTGENTEAFF. Drawing the rest from reference TRBV5-4 and TRBJ1-1, the complete variable domain is ETGVTQSPTHLIKTRGQQVTLRCSSQSGHNTVSWYQQALGQGPQFIFQYYREEENGRGNFPPRFSGLQFPNYSSELNVNALELDDSALYLCATQTGENTEAFFGQGTRLTVV.

This clone was seen only a few times. The chain carries TRBV5-6 and TRBJ2-7; 9 bases match TRBD1. CDR1 and CDR2 (germline): SGHDT, YYEEEE. CDR3 length: 18 residues. Unmatched junction bases numbered 11, after V lost 1 base and J lost 0 bases. The CDR3 region is CASSLLGQGLSSSYEQYF. In DNA, the CDR3 is TGTGCCAGCAGCTTGCTGGGACAGGGTCTATCCAGCTCCTACGAGCAGTACTTC.

This rearrangement joins TRBV29-1 to TRBJ2-7; 9 positions agree with TRBD1. The length of the CDR3 is 17 residues. Germline loops: CDR1 SQVTM, CDR2 ANQGSEA. The J segment lost 2 bases and the V segment lost 8 bases, leaving 19 bases of the junction unmatched. The CDR3 DNA follows: TGCAGCATTAGGGGACAGGGAACGGGCGGGGGAGCCTACGAGCAGTACTTC. This codes for CSIRGQGTGGGAYEQYF.